Below, one T cell receptor beta chain is given with its context. Its antigen is as yet unknown. It was with 60 Vbeta and 13 Jbeta primers that the PCR ran. The method was immunoSEQ multiplex PCR; TCRdb's version includes in-frame clones alone and lacks a portion of them. Counted here are more than 90,000 clones, 65% to 90% occurring once; the ten biggest clones make up 4.2%. These data belong to a study of cytomegalovirus exposure and HLA in healthy donors. General study results and limits: TCR beta V segments were, for the most part, productive about 90% or about 30% of the time in an earlier analysis.

The specimen was PBMCs. The source is a woman between 70 and 85 years old in good health and CMV-seropositive.

The CDR3 spells CASGIGQGNTGELFF. The CDR3 coding sequence is TGCGCCAGCGGTATCGGGCAGGGGAACACCGGGGAGCTGTTTTTT. The chain employs TRBV10-1 and TRBJ2-2, with D possibly matching TRBD1 (5 bases). Trimming removed 8 bases from V and 1 base from J, with 14 bases in between. Germline-derived CDR1 and CDR2 are WNHNN and SYGVQD (reference sequence). CDR3 length: 15 residues.